The next 21 T cell receptor beta chains were all read from a single sample in a study of response to subunit inactivated influenza vaccine. TCRdb passed the RT-PCR reads through MiXCR, listing each CDR3 protein once. The sample contains 400,000 to 650,000 distinct CDR3 sequences, 6% to 9% of which appear only once. The input for sequencing was PBMCs from blood, taken less than 25 months after vaccination. These receptors all stem from a man aged 50 to 69 who received an inactivated influenza vaccine.

This clonotype was recorded a few times. This rearrangement joins TRBV29-1 to TRBJ2-3, with a possible D match to TRBD2 (6 bases). V lost 5 bases to trimming and J lost 4 bases, with 25 bases between them. The CDR3 extends over 17 amino acids. From germline, CDR1 is SQVTM and CDR2 ANQGSEA. The CDR3 bases are TGCAGCGTTACTACAGGTCGGGGGTTAACGGTCTCAGATACGCAGTATTTT. It translates to CSVTTGRGLTVSDTQYF.

This clonotype was observed at least ten times. The chain joins TRBV5-5 to TRBJ1-5; weak D call: TRBD1 (6 bases). The germline V and J ends were trimmed by 4 bases and 1 base, with 9 bases remaining between them. The germline V gene has CDR1 SGHKS and CDR2 YYEKEE (reference sequence). There are 14 residues in the CDR3. Here the CDR3 DNA reads TGTGCCAGCAGCGCGGGACACAGCAATCAGCCCCAGCATTTT. It is translated as CASSAGHSNQPQHF.

The chain has TRBV12-3 or TRBV12-4 and TRBJ2-1; 12 bases are shared with TRBD2. This CDR3 region has 16 residues. The V gene end was trimmed by 5 bases and the J gene end by 8 bases; junction bases not matched to a gene: 10. CDR3 DNA: TGTGCCAGCAGTCATATCCCTAGCGGGGGGGCCGATGAGCAGTTCTTC. The encoded protein is CASSHIPSGGADEQFF.

The genes are TRBV10-3 and TRBJ1-3, with D hard to call. The CDR3 totals 12 residues. The V gene's germline CDR1 is ENHRY and CDR2 SYGVKD. V gave up 2 bases and J gave up 8 bases, with 7 bases separating them. The CDR3 is CAISEMEDTIYF. The CDR3 DNA is TGTGCCATCAGTGAGATGGAAGACACCATATATTTT.

The genes are TRBV10-2 and TRBJ1-2; the D gene is possibly TRBD1 (6 bases). Germline V CDR1 and CDR2: WSHSY, SAAADI. Between the trimmed V and J ends, which lost 3 bases and 6 bases, there was a span of 11 bases. This CDR3 region has 13 residues. CDR3 loop: CASSDRHRDGYTF. Written as DNA, the CDR3 is TGCGCCAGCAGTGACAGACACAGGGATGGCTACACCTTC.

This clonotype was counted between two and nine times. The gene calls are TRBV25-1 and TRBJ2-2; tentative D call: TRBD1 (5 bases). The germline V and J ends were trimmed by 5 bases and 0 bases, with 10 bases remaining between them. The CDR3 extends over 15 amino acids. Germline CDR1 is MGHDK and CDR2 is SYGVNS. The DNA for the CDR3 is TGTGCCAGCAGTCGGTGGACACCGAACACCGGGGAGCTGTTTTTT. This gives the protein CASSRWTPNTGELFF.

This clonotype was recorded many times. The V gene is TRBV12-3 or TRBV12-4, the J gene TRBJ2-3; TRBD2 aligns across 9 bases. The CDR3 contains 15 residues. V lost 3 bases to trimming and J lost 3 bases; unmatched junction nucleotides: 4. The CDR3 protein is CASSFAGGNTDTQYF. For the CDR3, the DNA is TGTGCCAGCAGTTTCGCGGGGGGGAATACAGATACGCAGTATTTT.

The V gene is TRBV6-2 or TRBV6-3, the J gene TRBJ1-1, with 12 bases identical to TRBD1. Trimming cost V 5 bases and J 4 bases; bases outside gene matches: 8. Germline V gene lookup returns CDR1 MNHEY and CDR2 SVGEGT. This CDR3 region has 16 residues. CDR3 amino acids: CASSMGQGAVGTEAFF. Written as DNA, the CDR3 is TGTGCCAGCAGTATGGGACAGGGGGCGGTCGGCACTGAAGCTTTCTTT.

V gene TRBV2 combines with J gene TRBJ2-1; TRBD2 is a possible D gene (5 bases). There are 15 residues in the CDR3. Trimming shortened V by 5 bases and J by 4 bases, and 15 bases separated the two germline ends. Germline CDR1 reads SNHLY; CDR2 reads FYNNEI. In DNA form, the CDR3 reads TGTGCCAGCAGTACCGACTCTGGGAGTTACAATGAGCAGTTCTTC. Its translation is CASSTDSGSYNEQFF.

In this sample, this clonotype turned up many times. The chain carries TRBV5-1 and TRBJ2-6; TRBD1 might be the D (5 bases). Germline values: CDR1 SGHRS, CDR2 YFSETQ. V lost 3 bases and J lost 4, with 11 bases in between. The CDR3 extends over 15 amino acids. CDR3 protein: CASSSQVSGANVLTF. DNA for the CDR3: TGCGCCAGCAGCTCACAGGTCTCCGGGGCCAACGTCCTGACTTTC.

There are many counts of this clonotype. The CDR3 sequence: CASSLFGLADYNEQFF. The CDR3 DNA follows: TGTGCCAGCAGTTTATTCGGACTAGCGGATTACAATGAGCAGTTCTTC. The V and J genes are TRBV12-3 or TRBV12-4 and TRBJ2-1; 10 positions agree with TRBD2. The CDR3 consists of 16 residues. J gave up 4 bases and V 2 bases, and 5 bases lay outside the gene matches.

The CDR3 is CASSPRTGDGYTF. In nucleotides, the CDR3 is TGCGCCAGCAGCCCCAGGACAGGGGATGGCTACACCTTC. The rearrangement uses TRBV5-1 and TRBJ1-2; 9 positions match TRBD1. CDR3 length: 13 amino acids. Germline values: CDR1 SGHRS, CDR2 YFSETQ. V shed 4 bases, J shed 6 bases, and the junction held 4 bases outside the gene matches.

Only a few counts were recorded for this clonotype. The rearrangement joins TRBV7-2 to TRBJ1-6; 7 bases are shared with TRBD1. The CDR3 covers 15 residues. V gave up 3 bases and J gave up 5 bases; unmatched junction bases: 4. Germline CDR1 is SGHTA and CDR2 is FQGNSA. The CDR3 coding sequence is TGTGCCAGCAGCTTCAGACAGGGAAATAATTCACCCCTCCACTTT. Translation gives CASSFRQGNNSPLHF.

This chain joins TRBV6-5 and TRBJ2-1; 7 bases agree with TRBD1. The CDR3 consists of 15 residues. V lost 2 bases and J lost 10; bases outside the gene matches: 11. Germline CDR1 MNHEY, CDR2 SVGAGI. CDR3 protein: CASSYAARIQGEQFF. The CDR3 DNA sequence: TGTGCCAGCAGTTACGCGGCAAGGATACAGGGGGAGCAGTTCTTC.

The table lists this clonotype with a few counts. The chain carries TRBV4-2 and TRBJ2-5; D not resolved. Trimming took 1 base from V and 1 from J, leaving 10 bases between them. The CDR3 is made up of 15 amino acids. Germline loops: CDR1 LGHNA, CDR2 YNFKEQ. CDR3 in amino acids: CASSQADGSQETQYF. The DNA for the CDR3 is TGTGCCAGCAGCCAAGCGGATGGCTCCCAAGAGACCCAGTACTTC.

This chain uses TRBV5-1 with TRBJ1-4; D gene uncertain. Trimming left V 1 base short and J 5 bases short, with 9 bases between. The CDR3 runs to 14 residues. The germline CDR1 and CDR2 sequences are SGHRS and YFSETQ. CDR3 bases: TGCGCCAGCAGCTTGAACGCTGAAAATGAAAAACTGTTTTTT. Amino acid sequence: CASSLNAENEKLFF.

The rearrangement joins TRBV10-3 to TRBJ2-1, with 7 positions matching TRBD2. Germline V gives CDR1 ENHRY, CDR2 SYGVKD. The CDR3 covers 15 residues. With V trimmed by 10 bases and J by 1 base, 10 bases remained unmatched. CDR3 sequence reads: CATLEGGISYNEQFF. The CDR3 DNA reads as TGTGCCACCCTGGAGGGAGGGATATCCTACAATGAGCAGTTCTTC.

This clonotype was seen many times. The chain is built from TRBV7-8 and TRBJ2-5; D assignment may be TRBD1 or TRBD2 (5 bases each). V dropped 5 bases and J dropped 8 bases, with 18 bases sitting between them. The CDR3 runs 14 residues. The germline gives CDR1 SGHVS, CDR2 FQNEAQ. In DNA form, the CDR3 reads TGTGCCAGCAGCCCTTCAGTGTCTGGGGGAACCCAGTACTTC. It yields the protein CASSPSVSGGTQYF.

This clonotype turned up a few times. V usage is TRBV20-1 and J usage is TRBJ2-7, with 9 bases aligning to TRBD1. Germline V gives CDR1 DFQATT, CDR2 SNEGSKA (reference sequence). CDR3 length: 15 residues. The trim removed 6 bases at V and 6 bases at J, leaving 15 bases unmatched. CDR3 sequence reads: CSAPRTGTGNSEQYF. The CDR3 nucleotides are TGCAGTGCCCCTCGCACCGGGACAGGGAACTCCGAGCAGTACTTC.

This clonotype was recorded a few times. The chain has TRBV20-1 and TRBJ2-5, with 10 nucleotides matching TRBD2. Per germline, CDR1 DFQATT and CDR2 SNEGSKA (reference sequence). The V gene end was trimmed by 2 bases and the J gene end by 2 bases; junction bases not matched to a gene: 8. The CDR3 totals 16 residues. CDR3 in DNA: TGCAGTGCTAGACGGCTAGCGGGAGCAATACAAGAGACCCAGTACTTC. It yields the protein CSARRLAGAIQETQYF.

This clonotype has more than one count but fewer than ten. At one of its ends the junction is not consistent with the germline gene, which may arise from a read error. The chain recombines TRBV5-6 with TRBJ2-2; possibly TRBD2 for D (6 bases). The germline V gene has CDR1 SGHDT and CDR2 YYEEEE. This CDR3 region has 14 residues. CDR3 sequence reads: CAISPGITNGGLFF. DNA of the CDR3: TGTGCCATCAGCCCCGGGATAACTAACGGGGGGCTGTTTTTT.